A single sample is the source of the 10 T cell receptor beta chains below, sequenced in a study of T cell repertoires in cytomegalovirus infection. MiXCR, run by TCRdb on the reads, gives a single entry per CDR3 protein. The sample has 800,000 to 950,000 distinct CDR3 sequences, roughly 33% seen once; the top ten hold roughly an eighth. Their antigens are not known. The sample here was cultured CD8+ T cells from PBMCs, taken from culture after CMV antigen stimulation. The receptor source for this set is a human donor in good health (CMV status not recorded). Some clones in this sample may be carry-over from other donors' samples.

The CDR3 DNA reads as TGTGCCAGCAGTTTCTTCGGTCCTACCGAGTACTTC. Protein sequence: CASSFFGPTEYF. V and J are TRBV12-3 or TRBV12-4 and TRBJ2-7; D is undetermined. V was clipped by 3 bases and J by 11 bases, with 14 bases between them. The CDR3 spans 12 residues.

This clonotype was observed a few times. The CDR3 nucleotides read TGTGCCAGCAGTGAAGCTGTGGAAGCAACTAATGAAAAACTGTTTTTT. Amino acids: CASSEAVEATNEKLFF. V and J are TRBV6-1 and TRBJ1-4, with D uncertain. CDR3 length: 16 residues. From germline, CDR1 is MNHNS and CDR2 SASEGT. The V end was cut by 0 bases, the J end by 0 bases, with 8 bases between.

This clonotype was detected ten times or more. The chain recombines TRBV7-8 with TRBJ2-7; the match to TRBD2 covers 8 bases. This CDR3 has 15 residues. In germline, CDR1 is SGHVS, CDR2 FQNEAQ. The ends lost 4 bases at V and 5 bases at J; junction bases unmatched: 10. CDR3 sequence reads: CASSSLEAGEDEQYV. DNA of the CDR3: TGTGCCAGCAGCTCTCTAGAAGCGGGGGAGGACGAGCAGTACGTC.

CDR3 sequence: CASSEGITGGRSGNTIYF. CDR3 coding DNA: TGTGCCAGCAGCGAGGGTATAACAGGGGGCCGCTCTGGAAACACCATATATTTT. This rearrangement joins TRBV6-6 to TRBJ1-3; 9 nucleotides line up with TRBD1. The germline CDR1 and CDR2 sequences are MNHNY and SVGAGI (reference sequence). This CDR3 comprises 18 residues. Trimming at V came to 6 bases and at J to 0 bases, leaving 12 bases not matched to a gene.

The rearrangement joins TRBV19 to TRBJ2-2; TRBD2 aligns across 9 bases. This CDR3 spans 17 amino acids. J lost 0 bases, V lost 6 bases, and 8 bases had no gene match. Germline V CDR1 and CDR2: LNHDA, SQIVND (reference sequence). CDR3 region: CASRPSGGLSNTGELFF. Here the CDR3 DNA reads TGTGCCAGTAGGCCCAGCGGGGGGCTATCGAACACCGGGGAGCTGTTTTTT.

This clonotype was seen a few times. The rearrangement uses TRBV6-6 and TRBJ2-3; 12 positions match TRBD2. The CDR3 contains 17 residues. V lost 2 bases to trimming and J lost 3 bases; unmatched junction nucleotides: 6. The germline V gene encodes CDR1 MNHNY and CDR2 SVGAGI (reference sequence). The CDR3 sequence: CASSYPSGGAWTDTQYF. The CDR3 DNA is TGTGCCAGCAGTTACCCTAGCGGGGGGGCCTGGACAGATACGCAGTATTTT.

J is TRBJ2-5 and V is TRBV7-2; D may match TRBD1 or TRBD2 (7 bases each). The CDR3 runs 16 residues. V was cut by 5 bases and J by 5 bases, with 21 bases left in between. Germline-derived CDR1 and CDR2 are SGHTA and FQGNSA. The CDR3 DNA follows: TGTGCCAGCAGCCAACCGCTGACAGGGAGGGGGGAGACCCAGTACTTC. This gives the protein CASSQPLTGRGETQYF.

This clonotype was recorded many times. The chain couples TRBV7-3 to TRBJ2-3, with no clear D. The V gene's germline CDR1 is SGHTA and CDR2 FQGTGA. The CDR3 spans 15 residues. V shed 6 bases and J shed 6 bases, with 19 bases lying between them. CDR3 coding DNA: TGTGCCAGCAGTCCTAGAGGCTATCTGGGGGATACGCAGTATTTT. Amino acid sequence: CASSPRGYLGDTQYF.

The chain couples TRBV15 to TRBJ1-5; 7 bases align to TRBD1. Germline V gene data show CDR1 as LNHNV and CDR2 as YYDKDF (reference sequence). The CDR3 loop spans 15 amino acids. Trimming removed 0 bases from V and 4 bases from J; junction bases left unmatched: 3. The CDR3 sequence: CATSRDRGENQPQHF. The CDR3 nucleotides read TGTGCCACCAGCAGAGACAGGGGGGAGAATCAGCCCCAGCATTTT.

This clonotype appeared a single time. V usage is TRBV6-1 and J usage is TRBJ1-5; possible D gene TRBD1, 6 bases. The CDR3 covers 15 residues. Trimming stripped 5 bases from V and 1 base from J, with 12 bases between. CDR1 and CDR2 from the germline V gene are MNHNS and SASEGT. This CDR3 is CASSRDTGSNQPQHF. CDR3 in DNA: TGTGCCAGCAGTCGAGATACAGGGAGCAATCAGCCCCAGCATTTT.